Below are 7 T cell receptor beta chains sequenced from a single sample in a study of persistence of HIV-infected CD4 T cells. This was the immunoSEQ version 4 assay in survey mode. TCRdb's copy holds only in-frame clones and misses some; the assay was immunoSEQ multiplex PCR. The data show roughly 34,000 clones, 75% to 85% seen once. Cells were stimulated with CMV-infected fibroblast lysates at about 10 ug/mL. CD40L/CD69 double-negative CD45RO-high memory CD4+ T cells were collected. Their recognized antigens are unknown. This material consisted of CD4+ T cells sorted from PBMCs after roughly 20-hour stimulation, taken from a patient who received antiretroviral therapy. These TCRs come from an adult man with HIV who was CMV-seropositive.

V and J are TRBV6-2 or TRBV6-3 and TRBJ2-1; D is uncertain. This CDR3 has 15 amino acids. The germline V and J ends were trimmed by 2 bases and 2 bases, with 10 bases remaining between them. Germline V gene lookup returns CDR1 MNHEY and CDR2 SVGEGT. The CDR3, as DNA: TGTGCCAGCAGTTACAATTTGGGTGCCTACAATGAGCAGTTCTTC. This encodes CASSYNLGAYNEQFF.

The chain combines TRBV5-1 with TRBJ1-1; no definite D call. Germline V CDR1 and CDR2: SGHRS, YFSETQ. Trimming shortened V by 0 bases and J by 4 bases, and 7 bases separated the two germline ends. The CDR3 loop spans 13 amino acids. The CDR3 reads CASSLGGVTEAFF. The CDR3 DNA sequence: TGCGCCAGCAGCTTGGGCGGGGTCACTGAAGCTTTCTTT.

The chain has TRBV19 and TRBJ1-3; 9 bases align to TRBD1. The CDR3 consists of 15 residues. V trimming: 10 bases; J trimming: 1 base; junction bases outside the gene matches: 8. From germline, CDR1 is LNHDA and CDR2 SQIVND (reference sequence). The DNA of the CDR3 is TGTGCCACTACGGGACAGGGCCCGTCTGGAAACACCATATATTTT. Its translation is CATTGQGPSGNTIYF. The full variable domain, its missing parts supplied by reference TRBV19 and TRBJ1-3, is DGGITQSPKYLFRKEGQNVTLSCEQNLNHDAMYWYRQDPGQGLRLIYYSQIVNDFQKGDIAEGYSVSREKKESFPLTVTSAQKNPTAFYLCATTGQGPSGNTIYFGEGSWLTVV.

This sequence joins TRBV30 and TRBJ2-6; TRBD2 is a possible D gene (5 bases). V lost 7 bases and J 4 bases, leaving 14 bases between the germline ends. The CDR3 is made up of 14 amino acids. Germline loops: CDR1 GTSNPN, CDR2 SVGIG (reference sequence). The DNA for the CDR3 is TGTGCCTTCTCCCCGGGGAGAGGGGCCAACGTCCTGACTTTC. Protein: CAFSPGRGANVLTF. Filled out from reference TRBV30 and TRBJ2-6, the complete variable domain reads SQTIHQWPATLVQPVGSPLSLECTVEGTSNPNLYWYRQAAGRGLQLLFYSVGIGQISSEVPQNLSASRPQDRQFILSSKKLLLSDSGFYLCAFSPGRGANVLTFGAGSRLTVL.

The rearrangement links TRBV27 to TRBJ2-6; 9 bases align to TRBD1. With V trimmed by 5 bases and J by 0 bases, 11 bases remained unmatched. Germline CDR1 MNHEY, CDR2 SMNVEV (reference sequence). The CDR3 has 19 residues. The CDR3 DNA reads TGTGCCAGCAGTCATACTTTGGGACAGGGAGTCTCTGGGGCCAACGTCCTGACTTTC. Its protein product is CASSHTLGQGVSGANVLTF.

Only a few counts were recorded for this clone. This sample includes further DNA sequences coding for the same CDR3. V and J are TRBV6-4 and TRBJ1-1; possible D gene TRBD1, 6 bases. The CDR3 runs to 14 residues. V was pared by 0 bases and J by 8 bases, with 13 bases between. The germline gives CDR1 MRHNA, CDR2 SNTAGT. The CDR3 spells CASSDSSLGTEAFF. The CDR3 DNA follows: TGTGCCAGCAGTGACTCGAGTCTGGGGACAGAAGCTTTCTTT.

V gene TRBV27 combines with J gene TRBJ1-1; D is unclear. The ends were cut back, 3 bases at V and 1 base at J, with 12 bases in the middle. CDR1 is MNHEY and CDR2 is SMNVEV in the germline V gene (reference sequence). This CDR3 contains 15 residues. In DNA, the CDR3 is TGTGCCAGCAGTTTTCGTGTCTCAGGGAACACTGAAGCTTTCTTT. It yields the protein CASSFRVSGNTEAFF.